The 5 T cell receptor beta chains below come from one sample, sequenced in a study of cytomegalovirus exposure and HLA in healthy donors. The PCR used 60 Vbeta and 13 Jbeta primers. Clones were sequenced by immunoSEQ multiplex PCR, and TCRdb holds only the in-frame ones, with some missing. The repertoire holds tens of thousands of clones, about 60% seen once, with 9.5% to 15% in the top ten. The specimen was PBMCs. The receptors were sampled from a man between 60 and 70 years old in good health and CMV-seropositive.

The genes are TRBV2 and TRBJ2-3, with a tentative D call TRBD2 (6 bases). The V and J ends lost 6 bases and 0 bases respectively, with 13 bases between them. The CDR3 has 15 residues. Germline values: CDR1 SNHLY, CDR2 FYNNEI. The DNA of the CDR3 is TGTGCCAGCAGCCCCGGGACTGCGAGCACAGATACGCAGTATTTT. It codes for CASSPGTASTDTQYF. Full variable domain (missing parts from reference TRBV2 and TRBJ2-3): EPEVTQTPSHQVTQMGQEVILRCVPISNHLYFYWYRQILGQKVEFLVSFYNNEISEKSEIFDDQFSVERPDGSNFTLKIRSTKLEDSAMYFCASSPGTASTDTQYFGPGTRLTVL.

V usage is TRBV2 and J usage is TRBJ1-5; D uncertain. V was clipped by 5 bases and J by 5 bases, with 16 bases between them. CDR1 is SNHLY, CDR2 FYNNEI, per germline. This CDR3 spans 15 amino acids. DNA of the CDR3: TGTGCCAGCAGTAAAAAAGGAGTCGGCTATCAGCCCCAGCATTTT. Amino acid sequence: CASSKKGVGYQPQHF.

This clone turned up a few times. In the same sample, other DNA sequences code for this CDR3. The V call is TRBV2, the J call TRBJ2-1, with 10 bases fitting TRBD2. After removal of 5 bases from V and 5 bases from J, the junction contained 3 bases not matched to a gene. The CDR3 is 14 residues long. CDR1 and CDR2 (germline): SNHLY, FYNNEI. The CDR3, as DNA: TGTGCCAGCAGTCGGACTAGCGGCAACAATGAGCAGTTCTTC. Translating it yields CASSRTSGNNEQFF.

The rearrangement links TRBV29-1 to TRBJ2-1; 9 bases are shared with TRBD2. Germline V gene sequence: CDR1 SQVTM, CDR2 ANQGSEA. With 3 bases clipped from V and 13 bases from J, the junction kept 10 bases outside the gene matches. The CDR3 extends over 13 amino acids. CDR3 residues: CSVEWREGSEQFF. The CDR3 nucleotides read TGCAGCGTTGAGTGGCGGGAGGGATCGGAACAGTTCTTC.

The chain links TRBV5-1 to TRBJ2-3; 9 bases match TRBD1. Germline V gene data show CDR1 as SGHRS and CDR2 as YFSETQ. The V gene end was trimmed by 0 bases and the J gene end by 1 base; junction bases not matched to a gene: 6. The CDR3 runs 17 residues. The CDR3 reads CASSLAGTGSGTDTQYF. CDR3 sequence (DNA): TGCGCCAGCAGCTTGGCCGGGACAGGGAGCGGCACAGATACGCAGTATTTT.